This T cell receptor (beta chain) appears in the sequencing data of a study of blood T cells in healthy people across ages (dated by TCRdb to between 2014 and 2017). The study in broad terms: In model experiments, template switching captured about one uniquely barcoded TCR beta cDNA molecule for every two T cells. The study measured age-related changes in TCR beta repertoire diversity using deep sequencing normalized with unique cDNA molecular identifiers. Donors were grouped into four age groups: young (average 16 years), middle-aged (about 38), aged (around 60) and long-lived (about 90). Donors of different ages were randomly distributed across sequencing lanes to avoid experimental bias. Two additional independent replicas of 1 million unique cDNA reads from the same blood draw were analyzed for two donors (one aged 18 to 30 and one aged 80 or older). Summary of the overall study and its limitations: Conclusive comparison of naive and antigen-experienced compartments was prevented by the profiling of bulk unsorted PBMCs. Observed TCR beta diversity correlated strongly with the percentage of naive T cells measured by flow cytometry. Estimates of total diversity based on one million sequenced T cells were considered lower bounds and underestimates. As age increased, observed TCR beta diversity per million T cells dropped in a roughly linear way, and a significant reduction was already evident by age about 40. Compared with the aged group, more naive CD4+ T cells, fewer expanded clones and increased TCR diversity were shown by the long-lived group, suggesting age selection. The CMV infection status of donors was not known, potentially confounding age-related changes in expanded clonotypes.

Libraries were prepared through 5' RACE. Sequencer: Illumina HiSeq 2500. A second roughly 6 to 12 cycle PCR used a sample-barcoded 5' primer and a J-beta primer mix. A template-switch 5' adaptor carrying 12 random nucleotides introduced a unique molecular identifier onto each TCR beta cDNA molecule. Each sample yielded at least 2.5 million CDR3-containing paired-end reads. First-strand cDNA was synthesized from all RNA with the Mint cDNA synthesis kit, primed by a TRBC-specific oligonucleotide. After uracil-DNA glycosylase treatment, a first 18-cycle PCR used universal primers M1SS and BC2_uni_R on all cDNA. For the original study's pipeline: Each sample was normalized by randomly selecting 1 million high-quality reads, each carrying a distinct molecular identifier. Reads with shared molecular identifiers were discarded instead of being binned into consensus sequences. MiTCR, with a Q25 quality threshold and the strictest error-elimination algorithm, was used for CDR3 identification, clonotype clustering and error correction. A nonparametric unseen species model with Euler transformation was used to estimate lower-bound total TCR beta diversity. TCRdb reworked the public reads: Q25 trimming with fastp, MiXCR clone assembly, productive beta chains retained. Duplicate CDR3 protein sequences are folded into a single record with the most common DNA and genes. The V and J calls here are based on TCRdb, not the publication. For this sample there are more than 650,000 distinct CDR3 sequences; approximately 21% appear just once. The top ten clonotypes cover about 22% of the sample.

This clonotype was seen only a few times. The target of this receptor is not known. Per-nucleotide qualities are absent, and no much larger clonotype sits a single base away. From its cysteine to its phenylalanine, the CDR3 spans 12 amino acids. Only the CDR3 portion is preserved as DNA: 36 bases, with reading frame beginning at the first base. Sequences ENHRY (CDR1) and SYGVKD (CDR2) are obtained from the germline V gene. Trimming takes 8 bases from V and 7 bases from J, and the germline ends sit 12 bases apart. The donors were roughly 39 Caucasian individuals from Russia, aged roughly 6 to 90 years, who were systemically healthy. Around 9.7 milliliters of peripheral blood were collected from each donor into EDTA-treated Vacutainer tubes. Ficoll-Paque density-gradient centrifugation was used to isolate PBMCs, with at least 6 million obtained per sample. Total RNA, at least 6 micrograms per sample, was extracted from PBMCs with Trizol reagent. For every donor, flow cytometry on a PBMC aliquot measured the percentage of naive CD45RAhigh/CD27high T cells.

This sequence was found in a man aged 65 to 85 in good health. The V and J genes are TRBV10-3 and TRBJ2-4, and TRBD2 may be the D gene, going by 6 matching bases. The specimen was blood. The nucleotide sequence is TGTGCCATCTTTCAGGAGGGGAACATTCAGTACTTC. It specifies CAIFQEGNIQYF.